This paragraph reports one TCR beta chain. Its antigen remains unknown. This specimen comes from a study of Ad26.COV2.S vaccination and SARS-CoV-2 variants. Study at large: Once, or twice with 56 days between doses, Ad26.COV2.S was given intramuscularly. Study observations and caveats: Placebo recipients had lower spike-specific TCR breadth than vaccine recipients.

V was cut by 4 bases and J by 0 bases, with 13 bases left in between. Germline V gene lookup returns CDR1 SGHDT and CDR2 YYEEEE. This CDR3 contains 16 residues. Regarding treatment: around 19 received Ad26.COV2.S at low or high dose, single or two shots; several received placebo; per-sample allocation not given. Specimen acquisition occurred on day 63 following the initial vaccine or placebo injection. Immunization relied on an Ad26 vector, which expressed Wuhan-strain SARS-CoV-2 spike. Assay used: immunoSEQ multiplex PCR; TCRdb lists only in-frame clones, some missing. The data contain some 290,000 clones, about 82% of them singletons.

The chain employs TRBV5-6 and TRBJ2-2; a weak D match, TRBD1 (6 bases). The sample consisted of peripheral blood, taken in a trial of Ad26.COV2.S vaccine versus placebo. The sequence was obtained from a person aged 18 to 59 who received the Ad26.COV2.S COVID-19 vaccine or a placebo. CDR3 loop: CASSTYQGPNTGELFF. In DNA, the CDR3 is TGTGCCAGCAGCACATATCAGGGGCCGAACACCGGGGAGCTGTTTTTT.